This TCR beta chain was retrieved from a study of human T cells and chemical hapten exposure (dated by TCRdb to the early 2020s). General notes on the study: For sensitization, 2% DPC in acetone was applied to a roughly 2 cm by roughly 2 cm area of upper inner arm skin. Throughout the study period of around 25 weeks, patients also received therapeutic DPC doses to the scalp every week. Patch testing was performed on the upper back with Finn chambers containing 0.01% DPC, and the patch tests were scored after 6 days according to International Contact Dermatitis Research Group standards. Alopecia areata with under or over 50% scalp involvement, alopecia totalis and alopecia universalis were represented in the patient cohort, which was mostly female. The libraries were sequenced as a pool, and the TCR yield per sample differed mostly because of small variations in library volumes within the pool. In alopecia patients, the study followed how the peripheral blood TCR repertoire changed in vivo over primary and secondary sensitization to diphenylcyclopropenone (DPC), a hapten. Blood was sampled from patients pre-sensitization (week 0) and at 2, 6 and about 24 weeks after DPC sensitization. Roughly 30 alopecia patients gave blood for TCR sequencing at one to four time points (pre-sensitization, 2, 6 and 24 weeks).

Library prep was done by RACE. TCRdb lists the instrument as NextSeq 500. During library preparation, unique molecular identifiers were attached to individual cDNA molecules so that TCRs could be counted quantitatively and reproducibly. For every blood RNA sample, sequencing covered both the TCR alpha and TCR beta chains. The paper's data handling went like this. Samples had a median of roughly 87,000 TCRs, with a range from 23,224 to 690,600. V, J and CDR3 annotation of the TCR reads was carried out using the Decombinator software suite. For PS versus PT1 abundance plots, all samples were subsampled to the same number of TCRs (28,000). TCRs were defined as expanded if absent before sensitization and observed at least eight times at the 2-week time point. TCRdb passed the public sequencing reads through fastp at Q25 and MiXCR, retaining productive beta sequences. Rows with a matching CDR3 protein are joined into one entry that keeps the most common DNA and genes. The V and J calls come from TCRdb's annotation, not from the publication. The sample yields 180,000 or so distinct CDR3 sequences; about a fifth were counted once. Over 6.5% of the sample is in the top ten clones.

The meaning of the sample's time point label: patch test 1, 2 weeks after DPC sensitization. The sample's treatment or condition label, in plain terms: therapeutic diphenylcyclopropenone sensitization with weekly scalp DPC. At each patch-test visit, blood was drawn before the patch test was applied. Patients were considered eligible if aged 18 to 70, diagnosed with alopecia and deemed suitable for DPC therapy, and patients were excluded if pregnant. Unfractionated whole blood was collected in Tempus Blood RNA tubes, and total RNA was extracted from that blood. Details on this clonotype: The clone's antigen remains unknown. Qualities for individual bases were not recorded, and no much larger clone is one base off.

CDR1 and CDR2, per the germline V gene (reference sequence), are SEHNR and FQNEAQ. Spanning cysteine to phenylalanine, the CDR3 consists of 9 amino acids. The kept DNA is CDR3 alone, 27 bases in frame from the first base. The junction carries 5 bases between V and J, which are trimmed by 10 bases and 5 bases respectively. General study outcomes and caveats: Compared with pre-sensitization or healthy control sets, expanded TCRs formed significantly more large CDR3 similarity clusters, which is consistent with antigen-driven responses. Because all patients had alopecia, a presumed autoimmune disease, the immune response of the patients might differ from that of healthy individuals. Repeated subsampling changed both the strength of the expansion versus patch-test correlation and the threshold at which that correlation became significant. No change with DPC sensitization was found in the number of TCRs above 1 in 1000 frequency, and no evidence of global repertoire structure alterations was found. A positive correlation was found between the number of PT1 expanded TCRs and patch test score, with significance reached at thresholds 8, 16 and 32 but not 4.

This TCR was recovered from a woman in her fifties or sixties with alopecia areata. Some clones in this sample may be carry-over from other donors' samples. The input for sequencing was whole blood, taken in connection with sensitization to the hapten diphenylcyclopropenone (DPC). The rearranged chain carries TRBV7-9 and TRBJ1-1, with the D gene not confidently named. The CDR3 reads as follows: CATGTEAFF. The DNA sequence follows: TGTGCCACCGGTACTGAAGCTTTCTTT.